These 28 T cell receptor beta chains were all obtained from the same sample, sequenced in a study of radiation and T cells in renal cell carcinoma. The time point denotes: blood 2 weeks post-SBRT. Stated treatment: 15 Gy SBRT to primary tumor, nephrectomy 4 weeks later. Assay: immunoSEQ multiplex PCR; the TCRdb copy retains only in-frame clones and omits some. The table records 120,000 or so clones, about 81% of them present only once. The sample here was blood, taken from a patient whose treatment included radiotherapy and nephrectomy. The receptor set was obtained from a woman aged 60 to 75 with renal cell carcinoma.

The V call is TRBV7-2, the J call TRBJ1-1; D is uncertain. V lost 5 bases and J lost 2, with 12 bases in between. The CDR3 is 14 residues long. Per germline, CDR1 SGHTA and CDR2 FQGNSA. The CDR3 bases are TGTGCCAGCAGCATCCGCACAGCTAACACTGAAGCTTTCTTT. Translation gives CASSIRTANTEAFF.

The chain employs TRBV5-1 and TRBJ2-7, with no clear D. Germline loops: CDR1 SGHRS, CDR2 YFSETQ. V was cut by 2 bases and J by 3 bases, with 9 bases left in between. This CDR3 is 13 amino acids long. The DNA of the CDR3 is TGCGCCAGCAGCTTCCCGACAAGCTACGAGCAGTACTTC. Its translation is CASSFPTSYEQYF.

The rearrangement uses TRBV5-4 and TRBJ2-5; no clear D gene. The V gene's germline CDR1 is SGHNT and CDR2 YYREEE (reference sequence). The CDR3 loop spans 16 amino acids. V gave up 0 bases and J gave up 7 bases, with 19 bases separating them. For the CDR3, the DNA is TGTGCCAGCAGCTTGGCTTGGACGGACCGCCAGAGGACCCAGTACTTC. Its translation: CASSLAWTDRQRTQYF.

The chain joins TRBV2 to TRBJ2-1; a weak D match, TRBD2 (6 bases). The germline V and J ends were trimmed by 7 bases and 6 bases, with 19 bases remaining between them. Germline CDR1 and CDR2: SNHLY and FYNNEI. CDR3 length: 15 residues. This chain's CDR3 is CASTIAAAAGNEQFF. In DNA, the CDR3 is TGTGCCAGCACCATAGCGGCCGCGGCAGGCAATGAGCAGTTCTTC.

The chain carries TRBV7-3 and TRBJ2-1, with D perhaps assigned TRBD1 or TRBD2 (5 bases each). There are 13 residues in the CDR3. With 5 bases removed from V and 7 bases from J, the gap between germline ends came to 12 bases. Germline assignment: CDR1 SGHTA and CDR2 FQGTGA. CDR3 protein: CASSPGTANEQFF. For the CDR3, the DNA is TGTGCCAGCAGCCCCGGGACCGCGAATGAGCAGTTCTTC.

V is TRBV28 and J is TRBJ1-6; 11 nucleotides agree with TRBD1. This CDR3 region has 12 residues. With V trimmed by 10 bases and J by 12 bases, 5 bases remained unmatched. In germline, CDR1 is MDHEN, CDR2 SYDVKM. CDR3 amino acids: CATRTGGIPLHF. In DNA form, the CDR3 reads TGTGCCACTCGGACAGGGGGCATACCCCTCCACTTT.

The CDR3 loop reads CASWGPWGNSPLHF. The CDR3 DNA is TGTGCCAGCTGGGGCCCCTGGGGGAATTCACCCCTCCACTTT. This chain uses TRBV2 with TRBJ1-6; tentative D call: TRBD1 (5 bases). V gave up 8 bases and J gave up 7 bases, with 15 bases separating them. Germline values: CDR1 SNHLY, CDR2 FYNNEI. There are 14 residues in the CDR3.

The chain uses TRBV30 and TRBJ2-3; D is possibly TRBD2 (6 bases). Per germline, CDR1 GTSNPN and CDR2 SVGIG (reference sequence). The germline V and J ends were trimmed by 8 bases and 0 bases, with 12 bases remaining between them. The CDR3 runs to 13 residues. CDR3 protein: CAGPGASTDTQYF. CDR3 bases: TGTGCCGGACCGGGAGCGAGCACAGATACGCAGTATTTT.

The count of this clone is one. One end of the junction varies from germline; a read error may be responsible. This chain joins TRBV7-7 and TRBJ2-3; 8 nucleotides line up with TRBD2. The CDR3 totals 16 residues. The germline V gene encodes CDR1 SSHAT and CDR2 FNYEAQ (reference sequence). The CDR3 DNA sequence: TGTGCTAGCAGCTTAGAAGTAGCGGGGTCCACAGATACGCAGTATTTT. The encoded protein is CASSLEVAGSTDTQYF.

V is TRBV7-2 and J is TRBJ2-2, with a possible D match to TRBD1 (6 bases). V was pared by 1 base and J by 7 bases, with 10 bases between. Germline V gives CDR1 SGHTA, CDR2 FQGNSA. The CDR3 extends over 14 amino acids. The CDR3 coding sequence is TGTGCCAGCAGCTTAGGAGGGGGAGTCGGGGAGCTGTTTTTT. Amino acid sequence: CASSLGGGVGELFF.

The CDR3 is CASSGTSGGAETQYF. The CDR3 DNA follows: TGCGCCAGCAGCGGGACTAGCGGGGGGGCAGAGACCCAGTACTTC. V and J are TRBV5-1 and TRBJ2-5, with 16 bases matching TRBD2. The CDR3 has 15 residues. Germline CDR1 and CDR2: SGHRS and YFSETQ. Trimming took 4 bases from V and 4 from J; bases not matched to a gene: 1.

This clone was found once. The V and J genes are TRBV28 and TRBJ1-2, with 7 bases that match TRBD1. Germline loops: CDR1 MDHEN, CDR2 SYDVKM. V lost 4 bases and J lost 4; bases outside the gene matches: 6. This CDR3 has 14 amino acids. The CDR3 reads CASSSQGVGYGYTF. In DNA, the CDR3 is TGTGCCAGCAGTTCTCAGGGGGTCGGCTATGGCTACACCTTC.

The rearrangement joins TRBV19 to TRBJ2-6, with D unresolved. Germline CDR1 reads LNHDA; CDR2 reads SQIVND (reference sequence). The CDR3 is made up of 13 amino acids. The germline V and J ends were trimmed by 5 bases and 3 bases, with 5 bases remaining between them. This CDR3 reads CASSRGGANVLTF. The CDR3 DNA is TGTGCCAGTAGTCGTGGTGGGGCCAACGTCCTGACTTTC.

The chain recombines TRBV6-1 with TRBJ1-5; D perhaps matches TRBD1 (6 bases). The V and J ends lost 7 bases and 9 bases respectively, with 16 bases between them. CDR3 length: 13 residues. Looked up from germline, CDR1 is MNHNS and CDR2 is SASEGT. CDR3 nucleotide sequence: TGTGCCAGCACTACAGGGTTGGCCTTGCCCCAGCATTTT. This encodes CASTTGLALPQHF.

This clone was counted a single time. The chain is built from TRBV27 and TRBJ1-5, with D possibly matching TRBD1 (5 bases). V lost 2 bases and J lost 7, with 15 bases in between. The CDR3 has 15 amino acids. Germline-derived CDR1 and CDR2 are MNHEY and SMNVEV (reference sequence). CDR3 DNA sequence: TGTGCCAGCAGTTTAACGGGGGGAGTAGGCCAGCCCCAGCATTTT. This gives the protein CASSLTGGVGQPQHF.

The V gene is TRBV7-2, the J gene TRBJ1-1, with D hard to call. With 3 bases removed from V and 5 bases from J, the gap between germline ends came to 7 bases. This CDR3 has 12 amino acids. Germline CDR1 reads SGHTA; CDR2 reads FQGNSA. The CDR3: CASSFVGTEAFF. In nucleotides, the CDR3 is TGTGCCAGCAGCTTCGTAGGGACTGAAGCTTTCTTT.

This chain connects TRBV20-1 to TRBJ2-7, with unresolved D. Trimming took off 2 bases at V and 3 bases at J, with 2 bases between the two ends. CDR3 size: 10 residues. Per the germline V gene, CDR1 is DFQATT and CDR2 is SNEGSKA (reference sequence). In DNA, the CDR3 is TGCAGTGCTAGATACTACGAGCAGTACTTC. This gives the protein CSARYYEQYF.

This clone has only a few counts. The chain is built from TRBV4-2 and TRBJ1-5; D is unresolved. Trimming took off 0 bases at V and 6 bases at J, with 6 bases between the two ends. The V gene's germline CDR1 is LGHNA and CDR2 YNFKEQ. CDR3 length: 13 amino acids. CDR3 nucleotide sequence: TGTGCCAGCAGCCAAGATCGGGTTCAGCCCCAGCATTTT. Translated: CASSQDRVQPQHF.

The chain carries TRBV6-5 and TRBJ2-5; perhaps TRBD1 as D (5 bases). The end of the DNA aligns better with TRBJ2-7, so the J call may be wrong. Germline values: CDR1 MNHEY, CDR2 SVGAGI. This CDR3 has 16 amino acids. CDR3 sequence reads: CASSYSRPDISYEQYF. CDR3 bases: TGTGCCAGCAGTTACTCGAGGCCGGACATTAGCTACGAGCAGTACTTC.

This clone was recorded only once. The chain is built from TRBV7-3 and TRBJ2-7; tentatively, D is TRBD2 (5 bases). This CDR3 is built from 16 residues. Germline V CDR1 and CDR2: SGHTA, FQGTGA. V lost 6 bases to trimming and J lost 4 bases, with 22 bases between them. The CDR3 sequence: CASSYSGTATYYEQYF. The CDR3, as DNA: TGTGCCAGCAGTTACTCGGGAACAGCTACGTATTACGAGCAGTACTTC.

The chain recombines TRBV28 with TRBJ2-3; D is perhaps TRBD1 (6 bases). CDR1 and CDR2 (germline): MDHEN, SYDVKM. Trimming took off 2 bases at V and 0 bases at J, with 15 bases between the two ends. The CDR3 totals 17 residues. The CDR3 region has the DNA TGTGCCAGCAGTTTACCAATGACAGGAAAAAGCACAGATACGCAGTATTTT. Protein: CASSLPMTGKSTDTQYF.

This clone was counted a single time. The chain links TRBV6-1 to TRBJ1-6; TRBD1 is a possible D gene (6 bases). CDR3 length equals 15 residues. Germline V gene sequence: CDR1 MNHNS, CDR2 SASEGT. The ends were cut back, 1 base at V and 5 bases at J, with 9 bases in the middle. The CDR3 sequence is CASSEVGGDNSPLHF. The CDR3 DNA is TGTGCCAGCAGTGAAGTCGGGGGCGATAATTCACCCCTCCACTTT.

Written as DNA, the CDR3 is TGCGCCAGCAGCTTGGCCGTCAGGGGACCGAGAAATGAGCAGTTCTTC. Its translation is CASSLAVRGPRNEQFF. The gene calls are TRBV5-1 and TRBJ2-1; tentatively, D is TRBD1 (6 bases). The V end was cut by 0 bases, the J end by 7 bases, with 17 bases between. The CDR3 has 16 residues. Germline V gene data show CDR1 as SGHRS and CDR2 as YFSETQ.

The chain employs TRBV27 and TRBJ1-3; 8 nucleotides agree with TRBD1. This CDR3 region has 17 residues. Germline CDR1 MNHEY, CDR2 SMNVEV (reference sequence). The trim removed 2 bases at V and 3 bases at J, leaving 9 bases unmatched. CDR3 nucleotide sequence: TGTGCCAGCAGTTTAGGTCAGGGGACAGGATTTGGAAACACCATATATTTT. Residues: CASSLGQGTGFGNTIYF.

V gene TRBV6-5 combines with J gene TRBJ1-1, with 7 bases fitting TRBD1. Germline V gene lookup returns CDR1 MNHEY and CDR2 SVGAGI. J was trimmed by 3 bases and V by 6 bases; bases with no gene match: 4. This CDR3 spans 13 amino acids. Written as DNA, the CDR3 is TGTGCCAGCAGCCGGACAGGCCACACTGAAGCTTTCTTT. Translation: CASSRTGHTEAFF.

This chain connects TRBV11-2 to TRBJ2-3; D is ambiguous. The CDR3 totals 12 residues. Trimming took 6 bases from V and 4 from J, leaving 8 bases between them. The V gene's germline CDR1 is SGHAT and CDR2 FQNNGV. The CDR3 protein is CASSPAADTQYF. CDR3 sequence (DNA): TGTGCCAGCAGTCCCGCGGCAGATACGCAGTATTTT.

This chain uses TRBV10-2 with TRBJ2-2; perhaps TRBD1 as D (6 bases). The germline V and J ends were trimmed by 7 bases and 3 bases, with 15 bases remaining between them. Germline values: CDR1 WSHSY, CDR2 SAAADI. CDR3 length: 15 residues. The CDR3 spells CASNPGAGDTGELFF. CDR3 DNA: TGCGCCAGCAACCCTGGGGCAGGGGACACCGGGGAGCTGTTTTTT.

The rearrangement uses TRBV9 and TRBJ1-1; TRBD1 might be the D (5 bases). V lost 0 bases and J 5 bases, leaving 20 bases between the germline ends. Germline-derived CDR1 and CDR2 are SGDLS and YYNGEE. This CDR3 has 17 amino acids. The DNA for the CDR3 is TGTGCCAGCAGCGTAGGCAGAACGGTGGAAGGGGATACTGAAGCTTTCTTT. Protein product: CASSVGRTVEGDTEAFF. Complete variable domain (other parts from reference TRBV9 and TRBJ1-1): DSGVTQTPKHLITATGQRVTLRCSPRSGDLSVYWYQQSLDQGLQFLIQYYNGEERAKGNILERFSAQQFPDLHSELNLSSLELGDSALYFCASSVGRTVEGDTEAFFGQGTRLTVV.